These T cell receptor beta chains were read from a single sample in a study of beta chain features in type 1 diabetes. The table came from immunoSEQ multiplex PCR; TCRdb's copy has only in-frame clones and leaves some out. The sample has about 360,000 clones; over 10% are singletons. Sequenced material: naive CD4+ T cells from blood. Source of these receptors: a woman aged 18-30 years with type 1 diabetes. CDR3s include the opening cysteine and the closing phenylalanine or tryptophan. The order of the fields is D gene, CDR3 length, V gene, J gene, clone size, CDR3 DNA, CDR3 protein. D genes are given only for firm matches. A row's size may be missing; if present it is once, few, many or a size class.

>TRBD1|15|TRBV11-3|TRBJ2-5|few
TGTGCCAGCAGCCTACTTGGGACAGCAGGAGAGACCCAGTACTTC
CASSLLGTAGETQYF
>TRBD1|15|TRBV29-1|TRBJ2-3|few
TGCAGCGTTCCGGGACAGGGGTTGGGCACAGATACGCAGTATTTT
CSVPGQGLGTDTQYF
>NA|14|TRBV7-8|TRBJ2-7|few
TGTGCCAGCAGTATCTTAGCGTACTCCTACGAGCAGTACTTC
CASSILAYSYEQYF
>TRBD2|16|TRBV5-1|TRBJ2-7|NA
TGCGCCAGCAGCTTGATGGGCGGGGGGACAACCTACGAGCAGTACTTC
CASSLMGGGTTYEQYF
>NA|16|TRBV11-2|TRBJ1-1|few
TGTGCCAGCAGCCGAGAACCCATCAGGGCGAACACTGAAGCTTTCTTT
CASSREPIRANTEAFF
>NA|12|TRBV7-9|TRBJ2-7|NA
TGTGCCAGCAGCCAAACCGGTTACGAGCAGTACTTC
CASSQTGYEQYF
>TRBD1|15|TRBV4-3|TRBJ1-4|few
TGCGCCAGCAGCCAAGATAGGACAGGGAACGAAAAACTGTTTTTT
CASSQDRTGNEKLFF
>TRBD1|13|TRBV29-1|TRBJ1-2|NA
TGCAGCGTCTGGGACAGGGCCCACTATGGCTACACCTTC
CSVWDRAHYGYTF
>NA|14|TRBV25-1|TRBJ1-2|NA
TGTGCCAGCAGTGCTCTATACAGGGCCTATGGCTACACCTTC
CASSALYRAYGYTF
>NA|14|TRBV10-2|TRBJ1-5|few
TGCGCCAGCAGTGCGCCGGGCGGGGATCAGCCCCAGCATTTT
CASSAPGGDQPQHF
>TRBD1|14|TRBV28|TRBJ1-5|few
TGTGCCAGCAATGACCGACAGGGGGGTCAGCCCCAGCATTTT
CASNDRQGGQPQHF
>TRBD1|14|TRBV6-1|TRBJ1-5|few
TGTGCCAGCAGTGCCAGGGGGCGCGGACAGCCCCAGCATTTT
CASSARGRGQPQHF
>TRBD1|15|TRBV7-3|TRBJ2-1|NA
TGTGCCAGCAGCCCTGGGACAGGATTATACAATGAGCAGTTCTTC
CASSPGTGLYNEQFF
>NA|16|TRBV9|TRBJ2-2|few
TGTGCCAGCAGCCCCAGACAGTTAGCGAACACCGGGGAGCTGTTTTTT
CASSPRQLANTGELFF
>NA|13|TRBV29-1|TRBJ1-3|NA
TGCAGCGTTGATGCGGACTCTGGAAACACCATATATTTT
CSVDADSGNTIYF
>TRBD2|20|TRBV4-3|TRBJ2-3|NA
TGCGCCAGCAGCCAAGATTTGGGGACTAGCGGGAGGCGCTACACAGATACGCAGTATTTT
CASSQDLGTSGRRYTDTQYF
>NA|13|TRBV6-5|TRBJ1-2|NA
TGTGCCAGCAGGGTACAGGGTTGGGATGGCTACACCTTC
CASRVQGWDGYTF
>NA|12|TRBV5-6|TRBJ2-7|NA
TGTGCCAGCAGCTTGACAGACTACGAGCAGTACTTC
CASSLTDYEQYF
>NA|17|TRBV7-9|TRBJ2-2|few
TGTGCCAGCAGCCCCAGCCGACAGGACACGAACACCGGGGAGCTGTTTTTT
CASSPSRQDTNTGELFF
>TRBD2|15|TRBV5-4|TRBJ2-1|NA
TGTGCCAGCAGCTACACTACCGGGACTAGCACTGAGCAGTTCTTC
CASSYTTGTSTEQFF
>TRBD1|15|TRBV4-2|TRBJ2-7|NA
TGTGCCAGCAGCCAACGACAGGGTACGGATTACGAGCAGTACTTC
CASSQRQGTDYEQYF
>NA|16|TRBV5-1|TRBJ1-6|NA
TGCGCCAGCAGCTTGGATGCCGACACGGTATGGTCACCCCTCCACTTT
CASSLDADTVWSPLHF
>NA|14|TRBV4-1|TRBJ2-7|NA
TGCGCCAGCAGCCAGTTCGACAAACCTTACGAGCAGTACTTC
CASSQFDKPYEQYF
>NA|13|TRBV2|TRBJ2-2|few
TGTGCCAGCAGTTTGTCAGGCACCGGGGAGCTGTTTTTT
CASSLSGTGELFF
>NA|11|TRBV20-1|TRBJ1-2|few
TGCAGCGTCCAACAGGGCTATGGCTACACCTTC
CSVQQGYGYTF
>TRBD2|17|TRBV14|TRBJ2-3|few
TGTGCCAGCAGCCAAGATAGAAGCGGGAGAGGCACAGATACGCAGTATTTT
CASSQDRSGRGTDTQYF
>TRBD1|15|TRBV7-9|TRBJ2-7|NA
TGTGCCAGCAGCTTAAGGGGGCCGTCAGCCAACGAGCAGTACTTC
CASSLRGPSANEQYF
>TRBD2|16|TRBV5-1|TRBJ2-5|NA
TGCGCCAGCAGCTTCACGGGACTAGCGGTACGGGAGACCCAGTACTTC
CASSFTGLAVRETQYF
>NA|15|TRBV9|TRBJ2-7|NA
TGTGCCAGCAGCGTAGGACAGGCAAGCTCCTACGAGCAGTACTTC
CASSVGQASSYEQYF
>NA|13|TRBV5-1|TRBJ2-4|few
TGCGCCAGCAGCTCACTAGCCAAAAACATTCAGTACTTC
CASSSLAKNIQYF
>TRBD1|15|TRBV18|TRBJ1-1|NA
TGTGCCAGCTCACCTCTGACAGGGAAGATGACTGAAGCTTTCTTT
CASSPLTGKMTEAFF
>NA|12|TRBV11-2|TRBJ2-7|few
TGTGCCAGCAGCGTAGATGGGGGGAAGCAGTACTTC
CASSVDGGKQYF
>NA|14|TRBV11-2|TRBJ2-7|few
TGTGCCAGCAGCTTAGACGACTGGGCCTACGAGCAGTACTTC
CASSLDDWAYEQYF
>NA|14|TRBV5-1|TRBJ2-2|few
TGCGCCAGCAAATTAGCGGCGAACACCGGGGAGCTGTTTTTT
CASKLAANTGELFF
>NA|11|TRBV20-1|TRBJ2-6|NA
TGCAGTGCTACAGGGGCCAACGTCCTGACTTTC
CSATGANVLTF
>NA|14|TRBV7-9|TRBJ2-5|NA
TGTGCCAGCAGCGCCTGGGGGGTCCAAGAGACCCAGTACTTC
CASSAWGVQETQYF
>TRBD1|13|TRBV6-5|TRBJ1-1|few
TGTGCCAGCAGATGGACAGGGGGCACTGAAGCTTTCTTT
CASRWTGGTEAFF
>NA|13|TRBV5-4|TRBJ2-3|NA
TGTGCCAGCAGCTCGGGACTTCCAGATACGCAGTATTTT
CASSSGLPDTQYF
>NA|13|TRBV9|TRBJ1-5|NA
TGTGCCAGCAGCCTGGACACCAATCAGCCCCAGCATTTT
CASSLDTNQPQHF
>TRBD1|15|TRBV9|TRBJ1-2|few
TGTGCCAGCAGCGTAGTATCACAGGGGATCGAAGGCTACACCTTC
CASSVVSQGIEGYTF
>NA|14|TRBV9|TRBJ1-5|NA
TGTGCCAGCAGCACCCAGGGAGGGAATCAGCCCCAGCATTTT
CASSTQGGNQPQHF
>NA|13|TRBV5-1|TRBJ2-2|few
TGCGCCAGCAGCTTCGGGGACACCGGGGAGCTGTTTTTT
CASSFGDTGELFF
>NA|15|TRBV7-9|TRBJ2-3|few
TGTGCCAGCAGCTTAGCGGAGTGGAGCACAGATACGCAGTATTTT
CASSLAEWSTDTQYF
>NA|15|TRBV5-1|TRBJ2-3|few
TGCGCCAGCAGCTGGGGGAGCGGGCGCACAGATACGCAGTATTTT
CASSWGSGRTDTQYF
>NA|13|TRBV19|TRBJ1-1|NA
TGTGCCAGTAGTGTGACTGCGAACACTGAAGCTTTCTTT
CASSVTANTEAFF
>TRBD1|14|TRBV5-1|TRBJ2-7|NA
TGCGCCAGCAGCTTAGGGACAGGAAACTACGAGCAGTACTTC
CASSLGTGNYEQYF
>TRBD1|14|TRBV29-1|TRBJ1-1|few
TGCAGCGTTGCCCCGACAGGGGGCCGCACTGAAGCTTTCTTT
CSVAPTGGRTEAFF
>TRBD2|15|TRBV7-3|TRBJ2-1|NA
TGTGCCAGCAGCTTAGTAGCGGGAGGCCACAATGAGCAGTTCTTC
CASSLVAGGHNEQFF
>NA|12|TRBV7-9|TRBJ2-7|few
TGTGCCAGCAGCGCCACAGTCTACGAGCAGTACTTC
CASSATVYEQYF
>NA|14|TRBV28|TRBJ1-1|NA
TGTGCCAGCACCCATTGGGGGCAGGACACTGAAGCTTTCTTT
CASTHWGQDTEAFF
>NA|13|TRBV4-3|TRBJ2-5|NA
TGCGCCAGCAGCCAAGTGGGACTCCCACATAGGTACTTC
CASSQVGLPHRYF
>NA|16|TRBV13|TRBJ1-1|NA
TGTGCCAGCAGCTTAACTCGAGGACTAACAAACACTGAAGCTTTCTTT
CASSLTRGLTNTEAFF
>NA|13|TRBV7-2|TRBJ2-3|NA
TGTGCCAGCAGCTTAGTTCAGATAGATACGCAGTATTTT
CASSLVQIDTQYF